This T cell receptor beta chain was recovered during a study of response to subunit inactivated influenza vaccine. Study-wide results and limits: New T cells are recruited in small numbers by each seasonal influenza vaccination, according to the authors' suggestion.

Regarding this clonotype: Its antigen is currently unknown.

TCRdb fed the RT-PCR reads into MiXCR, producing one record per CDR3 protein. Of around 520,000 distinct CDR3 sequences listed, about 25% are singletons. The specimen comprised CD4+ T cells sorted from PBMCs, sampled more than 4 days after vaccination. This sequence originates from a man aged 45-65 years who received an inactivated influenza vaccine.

CDR3 sequence reads: CASSLSPVFSENTGELFF. The DNA for the CDR3 is TGTGCCAGCAGTTTAAGCCCGGTTTTCTCGGAAAACACCGGGGAGCTGTTTTTT. The rearrangement uses TRBV12-3 or TRBV12-4 and TRBJ2-2; D gene uncertain. V was trimmed by 2 bases and J by 2 bases, leaving 18 bases between them. CDR3 length: 18 amino acids.